This entry features one TCR beta chain sequence. The target antigen is unknown. The data are from a study of T cell responses to AZD1222 COVID-19 vaccine. Study-level points and caveats: Most donors were white British and more were female, and clonal diversity was possibly underestimated.

TCRdb's copy holds only in-frame clones and misses some; the assay was immunoSEQ multiplex PCR. The table includes approximately 120,000 clones, roughly 90% detected once. This TCR came from an adult in good health. Source: peripheral blood, taken on day 0 of AZD1222 vaccination.

The CDR3 here is CASTEQGGVSPLHF. Written as DNA, the CDR3 is TGTGCCAGCACCGAGCAGGGAGGGGTGTCACCCCTCCACTTT. V gene TRBV7-9 combines with J gene TRBJ1-6; weak D call: TRBD1 (5 bases). V lost 7 bases and J lost 10, with 17 bases in between. Germline V gene lookup returns CDR1 SEHNR and CDR2 FQNEAQ (reference sequence). The CDR3 runs to 14 residues.